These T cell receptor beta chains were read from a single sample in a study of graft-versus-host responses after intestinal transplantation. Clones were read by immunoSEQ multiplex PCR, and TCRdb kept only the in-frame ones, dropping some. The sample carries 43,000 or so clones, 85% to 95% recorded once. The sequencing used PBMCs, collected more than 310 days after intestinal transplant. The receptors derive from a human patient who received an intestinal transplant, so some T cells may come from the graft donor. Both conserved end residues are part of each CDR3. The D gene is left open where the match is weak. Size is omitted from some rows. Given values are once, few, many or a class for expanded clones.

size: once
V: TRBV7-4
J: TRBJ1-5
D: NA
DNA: TGTGCCAGCATAGAACGGGATCAGCCCCAGCATTTT
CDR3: CASIERDQPQHF

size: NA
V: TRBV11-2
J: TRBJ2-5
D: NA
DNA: TGTGCCAGCAGCCCCGTAGGTTTCATCAGGGAAGAGACCCAGTACTTC
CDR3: CASSPVGFIREETQYF

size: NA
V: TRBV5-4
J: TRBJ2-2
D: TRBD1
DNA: TGTGCCAGCAGCTGGGACAGCGCGAACACCGGGGAGCTGTTTTTT
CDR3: CASSWDSANTGELFF

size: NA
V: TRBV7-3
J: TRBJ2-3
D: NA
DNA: TGTGCCAGCAGCTTCAGCCCCCAGGGTACGCAGTATTTT
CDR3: CASSFSPQGTQYF

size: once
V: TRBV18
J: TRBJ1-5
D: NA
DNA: TGTGCCAGCTCACCGGGTGAAGATCAGCCCCAGCATTTT
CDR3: CASSPGEDQPQHF

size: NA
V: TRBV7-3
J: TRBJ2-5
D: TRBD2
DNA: TGTGCCAGCAGCTCAGGACTAGCGGCCCAAGAGACCCAGTACTTC
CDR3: CASSSGLAAQETQYF

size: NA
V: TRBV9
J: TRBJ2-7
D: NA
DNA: TGTGCCAGCAGCGCCGGGGACTGGAACTACGAGCAGTACTTC
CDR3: CASSAGDWNYEQYF

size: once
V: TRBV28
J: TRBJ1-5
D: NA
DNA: TGTGCCAGCAGTTTCGGGGGGCCCCAGCATTTT
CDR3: CASSFGGPQHF

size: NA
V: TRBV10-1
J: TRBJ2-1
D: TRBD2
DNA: TGCGCCAGCAGTCCACTAGCGGGAGCGGGTGAGCAGTTCTTC
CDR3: CASSPLAGAGEQFF

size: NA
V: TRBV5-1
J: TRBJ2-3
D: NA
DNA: TGCGCCAGCAGCTTGGAAGCTAGCACCAGCACAGATACGCAGTATTTT
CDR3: CASSLEASTSTDTQYF

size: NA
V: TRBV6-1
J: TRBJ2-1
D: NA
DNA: TGTGCCAGCAGTGGAGTAGGAGGGGCCTACAATGAGCAGTTCTTC
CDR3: CASSGVGGAYNEQFF

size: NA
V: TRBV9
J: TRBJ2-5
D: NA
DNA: TGTGCCAGCAGCGTAGAGGGGGACTCCCAAGAGACCCAGTACTTC
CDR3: CASSVEGDSQETQYF

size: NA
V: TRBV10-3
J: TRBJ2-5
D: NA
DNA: TGTGCCATCAGTGAGTCAGTTGGGTTTAAGAAGACCCAGTACTTC
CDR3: CAISESVGFKKTQYF

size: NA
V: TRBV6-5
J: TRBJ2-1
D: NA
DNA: TGTGCCAGCGCTCAAGAGGGGCAATACAATGAGCAGTTCTTC
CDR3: CASAQEGQYNEQFF

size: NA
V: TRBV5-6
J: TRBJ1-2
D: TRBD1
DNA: TGTGCCAGCAGCCCCACACAGGGGATCTATGGCTACACCTTC
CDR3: CASSPTQGIYGYTF

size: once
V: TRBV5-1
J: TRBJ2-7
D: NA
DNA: TGCGCCAGCAGGTCCAGGGTCGAGCAGTACTTC
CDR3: CASRSRVEQYF

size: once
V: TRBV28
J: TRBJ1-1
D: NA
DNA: TGTGCCAGTCAGGAGAACACTGAAGCTTTCTTT
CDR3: CASQENTEAFF

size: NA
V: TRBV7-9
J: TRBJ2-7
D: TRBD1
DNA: TGTGCCAGCAGTTCCCCCGGGACAGGCTCCTACGAGCAGTACTTC
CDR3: CASSSPGTGSYEQYF

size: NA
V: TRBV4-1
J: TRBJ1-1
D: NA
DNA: TGCGCCAGCAGCCAAGCTGGATTGAATGCCGAGGGTGGCACTGAAGCTTTCTTT
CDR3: CASSQAGLNAEGGTEAFF

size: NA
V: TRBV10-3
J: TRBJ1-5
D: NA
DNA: TGTGCCATCAGTGAAATCGGTAGCAATCAGCCCCAGCATTTT
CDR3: CAISEIGSNQPQHF

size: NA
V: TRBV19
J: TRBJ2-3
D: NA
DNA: TGTGCCACCAACCGGCGGGGCCGCACAGATACGCAGTATTTT
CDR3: CATNRRGRTDTQYF

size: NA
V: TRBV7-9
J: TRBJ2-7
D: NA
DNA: TGTGCCAGCAGTACCAGGACCTACGAGCAGTACTTC
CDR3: CASSTRTYEQYF

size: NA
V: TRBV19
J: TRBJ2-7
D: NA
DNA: TGTGCCAGTAGAGCAGGGTTAGGGGTTCACTACGAGCAGTACTTC
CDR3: CASRAGLGVHYEQYF

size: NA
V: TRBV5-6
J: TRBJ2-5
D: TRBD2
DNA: TGTGCCAGCAGCTTGGGGGTCGGCGGGAGACAAGAGACCCAGTACTTC
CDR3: CASSLGVGGRQETQYF

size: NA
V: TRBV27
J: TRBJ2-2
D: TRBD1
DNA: TGTGCCAGCAGTTTGGGGACAGGGGCCACCGGGGAGCTGTTTTTT
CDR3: CASSLGTGATGELFF

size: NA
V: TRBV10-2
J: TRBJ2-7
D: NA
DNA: TGCGCCAGCAGTGAGGGCGGCAGGGCCTACTACGAGCAGTACTTC
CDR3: CASSEGGRAYYEQYF

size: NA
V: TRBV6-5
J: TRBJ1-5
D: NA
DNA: TGTGCCAGCAGCCCGGGGGGAAGCAATCAGCCCCAGCATTTT
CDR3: CASSPGGSNQPQHF

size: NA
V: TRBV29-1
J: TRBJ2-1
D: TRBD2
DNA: TGCAGCGTTCAACCTAGCGGGGACAATGAGCAGTTCTTC
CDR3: CSVQPSGDNEQFF

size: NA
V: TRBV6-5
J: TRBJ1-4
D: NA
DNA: TGTGCCAGCAGTCCTACCCTAACTAATGAAAAACTGTTTTTT
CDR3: CASSPTLTNEKLFF

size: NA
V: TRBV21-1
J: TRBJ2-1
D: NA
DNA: TGTGCCAACATTAGCGGGAGCTCCTACAATGAGCAGTTCTTC
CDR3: CANISGSSYNEQFF

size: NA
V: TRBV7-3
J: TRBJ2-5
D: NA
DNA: TGTGCCAGCAGCTTGAACGGTGCTCGGGAGACCCAGTACTTC
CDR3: CASSLNGARETQYF

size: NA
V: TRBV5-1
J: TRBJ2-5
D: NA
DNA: TGCGCCAGCAGAGGGGGTAAGGCCCAGTACTTC
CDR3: CASRGGKAQYF

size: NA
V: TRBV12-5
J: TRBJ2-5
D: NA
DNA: TGTGGGTCGGGGAACTCGTACCAAGAGACCCAGTACTTC
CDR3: CGSGNSYQETQYF

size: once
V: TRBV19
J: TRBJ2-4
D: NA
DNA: TGTGCCAGTAGTATTGGGGGTGTAGACATTCAGTACTTC
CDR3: CASSIGGVDIQYF

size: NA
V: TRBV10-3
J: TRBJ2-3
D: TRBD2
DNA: TGTGCCATCAGTGCCAGCGGGGCCACAGATACGCAGTATTTT
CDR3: CAISASGATDTQYF

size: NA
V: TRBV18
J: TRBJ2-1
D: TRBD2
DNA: TGTGCCAGCTCAGCCCCCGGGACTAGTTACAATGAGCAGTTCTTC
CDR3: CASSAPGTSYNEQFF

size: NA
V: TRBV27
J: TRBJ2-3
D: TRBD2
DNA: TGTGCCAGCAGTTTATTACTATCGACTAGCGGCACAGATACGCAGTATTTT
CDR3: CASSLLLSTSGTDTQYF

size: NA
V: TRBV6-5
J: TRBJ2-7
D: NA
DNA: TGTGCCAGCAGTTATCAGGTTTCCTACGAGCAGTACTTC
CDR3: CASSYQVSYEQYF

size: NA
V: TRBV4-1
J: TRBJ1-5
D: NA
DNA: TGCGCCAGCAGCGCACAGGGATACAATCAGCCCCAGCATTTT
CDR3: CASSAQGYNQPQHF

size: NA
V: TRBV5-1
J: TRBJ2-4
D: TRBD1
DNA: TGCGCCAGCAGCCGGGGACAGAAAAACATTCAGTACTTC
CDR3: CASSRGQKNIQYF

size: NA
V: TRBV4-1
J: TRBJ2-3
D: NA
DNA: TGCGCCAGCAGCCAACAAGAGGTGGGTCGGGAGAGCACAGATACGCAGTATTTT
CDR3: CASSQQEVGRESTDTQYF

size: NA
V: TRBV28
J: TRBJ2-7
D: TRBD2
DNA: TGTGCCAGCAGGGGTCTAGGGCGGGAGACCCACGAGCAGTACTTC
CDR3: CASRGLGRETHEQYF

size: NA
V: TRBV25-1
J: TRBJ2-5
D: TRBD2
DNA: TGTGCCAGCAGTGCTAGCGGGGGGACCGGGGAGACCCAGTACTTC
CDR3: CASSASGGTGETQYF

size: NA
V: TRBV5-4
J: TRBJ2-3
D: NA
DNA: TGTGCCAGCAGCTTCTGGGCAGATACGCAGTATTTT
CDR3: CASSFWADTQYF

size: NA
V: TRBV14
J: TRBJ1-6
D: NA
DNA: TGTGCCAGCTCACAGGGCTATAATTCACCCCTCCACTTT
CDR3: CASSQGYNSPLHF

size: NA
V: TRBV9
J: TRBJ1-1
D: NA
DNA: TGTGCCAGCAGCGTAGGCCAGCCGAACACTGAAGCTTTCTTT
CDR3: CASSVGQPNTEAFF

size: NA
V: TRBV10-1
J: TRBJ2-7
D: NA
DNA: TGCGCCAGCTCCCCCGCGGGCTCCTACGAGCAGTACTTC
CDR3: CASSPAGSYEQYF

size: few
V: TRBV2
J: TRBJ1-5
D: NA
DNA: TGTGCCAGCGCGACAGTCAATAGCAATCAGCCCCAGCATTTT
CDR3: CASATVNSNQPQHF

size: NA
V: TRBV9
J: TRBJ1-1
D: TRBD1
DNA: TGTGCCAGCAGCGTAGAAGGGACAGGGGCCTACACTGAAGCTTTCTTT
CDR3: CASSVEGTGAYTEAFF

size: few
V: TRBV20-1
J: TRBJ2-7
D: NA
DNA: TGCAGTGCTACCCGGGGCTACGAGCAGTACTTC
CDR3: CSATRGYEQYF

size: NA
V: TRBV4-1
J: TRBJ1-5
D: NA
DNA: TGCGCCAGCAGCCAAGTTACTTTCCGGACTCCCCCGCAAAGGCCCCAGCATTTT
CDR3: CASSQVTFRTPPQRPQHF

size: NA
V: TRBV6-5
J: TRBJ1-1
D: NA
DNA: TGTGCCAGCAGCAGGGTAGGGGGCACTGAAGCTTTCTTT
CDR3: CASSRVGGTEAFF

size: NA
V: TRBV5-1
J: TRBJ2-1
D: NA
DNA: TGCGCCAGCAGCTTGGCCGTGGGGAGCTCCTACAATGAGCAGTTCTTC
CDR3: CASSLAVGSSYNEQFF

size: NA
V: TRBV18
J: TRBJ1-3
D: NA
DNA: TGTGCCAGCTCACCGGGACGCTCCGGAAACACCATATATTTT
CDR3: CASSPGRSGNTIYF

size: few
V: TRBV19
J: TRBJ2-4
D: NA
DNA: TGTGCCTCAGACAGCCCAAGTCAGGGGCAGTACTTC
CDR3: CASDSPSQGQYF

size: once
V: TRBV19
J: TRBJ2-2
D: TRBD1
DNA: TGTGCCAGTTGCCCAAGGACAGGGGGGCTCGGGGAGCTGTTTTTT
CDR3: CASCPRTGGLGELFF

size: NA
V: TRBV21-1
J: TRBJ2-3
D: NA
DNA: TGTGCCAGCAGCAAAGGCGCGAAGACAGATACGCAGTATTTT
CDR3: CASSKGAKTDTQYF

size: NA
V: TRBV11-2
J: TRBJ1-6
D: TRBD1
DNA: TGTGCCAGCAGCGCCCCCGGACAGGGGGTTGGGTCACCCCTCCACTTT
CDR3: CASSAPGQGVGSPLHF

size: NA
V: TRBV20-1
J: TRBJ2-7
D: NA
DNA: TGCAGTGCTGTCTTCGCCGGTGAGCAGTACTTC
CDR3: CSAVFAGEQYF